The entry below describes one TCR beta chain. No antigen is known for it. Use of 60 Vbeta and 13 Jbeta primers characterized the PCR. Libraries were prepared by immunoSEQ multiplex PCR; TCRdb keeps only in-frame clonotypes and omits some of them. The sample contains 150,000 to 200,000 clones, 60% to 80% of which appear only once. The CDR3 spans 14 residues. Germline V gene data show CDR1 as PRHDT and CDR2 as FYEKMQ (reference sequence). V gave up 5 bases and J gave up 2 bases; unmatched junction bases: 2. This specimen comes from a study of cytomegalovirus exposure and HLA in healthy donors. The study, taken as a whole, reports: Rare sequences made up most TCRs, while some public TCRs were found in many donors. TCR beta chain V- and J-gene trimming was linked, in a later analysis, to a missense variant in DCLRE1C.

The sequenced material came from PBMCs. V usage is TRBV13 and J usage is TRBJ2-7, with 11 positions matching TRBD2. This sequence originates from a man in his fifties in good health and CMV-seropositive. CDR3 amino acids: CASSQGLAAYEQYF. DNA of the CDR3: TGTGCCAGCAGCCAGGGACTAGCGGCCTACGAGCAGTACTTC.